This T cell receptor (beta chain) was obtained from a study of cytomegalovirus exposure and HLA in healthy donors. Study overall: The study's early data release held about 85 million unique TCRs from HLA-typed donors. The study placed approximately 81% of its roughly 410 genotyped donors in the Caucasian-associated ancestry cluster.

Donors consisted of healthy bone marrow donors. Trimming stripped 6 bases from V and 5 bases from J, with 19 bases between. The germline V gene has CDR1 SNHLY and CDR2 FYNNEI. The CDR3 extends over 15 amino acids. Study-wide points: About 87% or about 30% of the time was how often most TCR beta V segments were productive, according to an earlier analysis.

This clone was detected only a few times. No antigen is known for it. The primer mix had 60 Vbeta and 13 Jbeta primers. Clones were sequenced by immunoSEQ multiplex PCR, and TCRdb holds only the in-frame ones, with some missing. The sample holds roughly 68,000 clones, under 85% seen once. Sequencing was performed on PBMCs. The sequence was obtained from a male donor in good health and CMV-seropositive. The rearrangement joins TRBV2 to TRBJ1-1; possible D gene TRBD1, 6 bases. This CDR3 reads CASRDSLGGGTEAFF. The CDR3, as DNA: TGTGCCAGCAGGGATTCGTTAGGGGGAGGGACTGAAGCTTTCTTT.